These 10 T cell receptor beta chains were sequenced from one sample in a study of T cell repertoires in aging, cancer and after chemotherapy. A mixed TRB-A/B primer pool amplified rearranged TRB by multiplex touch-down PCR. TCRdb itself ran the multiplex PCR reads through MiXCR, one entry per CDR3 protein. This sample has thousands of distinct CDR3 sequences, with about 23% found just once. Amplification of TCR beta used genomic DNA extracted from peripheral blood. The sample comprised blood. The receptors were gathered from a human donor with a blood cancer.

Within the sample, this clonotype is medium-sized. This chain links TRBV27 with TRBJ2-3; TRBD2 matches at 9 bases. The trim removed 6 bases at V and 1 base at J, leaving 2 bases unmatched. This CDR3 spans 14 amino acids. CDR1 is MNHEY, CDR2 SMNVEV, per germline (reference sequence). The CDR3 reads CASRIAGGTDTQYF. The CDR3 DNA follows: TGTGCCAGCAGGATAGCGGGAGGCACAGATACGCAGTATTTT.

This clonotype was detected only a few times. The rearrangement uses TRBV10-3 and TRBJ2-1, with 7 bases aligning to TRBD1. CDR1 and CDR2 from the germline V gene are ENHRY and SYGVKD. Trimming removed 3 bases from V and 9 bases from J; junction bases left unmatched: 11. The CDR3 extends over 15 amino acids. The CDR3 is CAISEPGQARGEQFF. The CDR3 coding sequence is TGTGCCATCAGTGAACCCGGACAGGCTCGGGGTGAGCAGTTCTTC.

J is TRBJ2-7 and V is TRBV12-3 or TRBV12-4; 8 bases map to TRBD1. J lost 3 bases, V lost 7 bases, and 2 bases had no gene match. This CDR3 region has 12 residues. CDR3 coding DNA: TGTGCCAGCACAGGACAGGGCTACGAGCAGTACTTC. It specifies CASTGQGYEQYF.

This clonotype was counted only a few times. J is TRBJ2-7 and V is TRBV5-1; D possibly corresponds to TRBD2 (6 bases). Germline assignment: CDR1 SGHRS and CDR2 YFSETQ. The CDR3 runs 15 residues. The V gene lost 4 bases and the J gene lost 0 bases, with 14 bases spanning the gap. The CDR3 region is CASSPTGSSSYEQYF. The CDR3 coding sequence is TGCGCCAGCAGCCCCACCGGGAGTAGCTCCTACGAGCAGTACTTC.

V is TRBV28 and J is TRBJ2-7, with D possibly being TRBD1 or TRBD2 (5 bases each). Trimming pared 2 bases from V and 0 bases from J, leaving 11 bases between. This CDR3 region has 15 residues. Germline assignment: CDR1 MDHEN and CDR2 SYDVKM. CDR3 in amino acids: CASSLPGPPSYEQYF. CDR3 nucleotide sequence: TGTGCCAGCAGTTTACCGGGACCGCCCTCCTACGAGCAGTACTTC.

The chain links TRBV20-1 to TRBJ1-2; D is unresolved. This CDR3 comprises 12 residues. Germline V CDR1 and CDR2: DFQATT, SNEGSKA (reference sequence). V was trimmed by 7 bases and J by 4 bases, leaving 13 bases between them. The CDR3 spells CSGLVNGYGYTF. CDR3 in DNA: TGCAGTGGTCTGGTGAACGGCTATGGCTACACCTTC.

By its share, this clonotype is medium-sized. The CDR3 here is CASSELNGGTDTQYF. CDR3 nucleotide sequence: TGTGCCAGCTCAGAATTGAACGGGGGCACAGATACGCAGTATTTT. The rearrangement links TRBV18 to TRBJ2-3, with D tentatively TRBD2 (5 bases). V shed 5 bases and J shed 1 base, with 13 bases lying between them. Germline-derived CDR1 and CDR2 are KGHSH and LQKENI. The CDR3 contains 15 residues.

This clonotype qualifies as medium-sized. The chain is built from TRBV19 and TRBJ2-2; D unclear. The V end was cut by 7 bases, the J end by 0 bases, with 9 bases between. The germline V gene has CDR1 LNHDA and CDR2 SQIVND (reference sequence). The CDR3 is 14 amino acids. CDR3 protein: CASTQSTNTGELFF. CDR3 nucleotides: TGTGCCAGTACACAGAGTACGAACACCGGGGAGCTGTTTTTT. Based on the CDR3 plus reference TRBV19 and TRBJ2-2, the full variable domain is DGGITQSPKYLFRKEGQNVTLSCEQNLNHDAMYWYRQDPGQGLRLIYYSQIVNDFQKGDIAEGYSVSREKKESFPLTVTSAQKNPTAFYLCASTQSTNTGELFFGEGSRLTVL.

This clonotype was detected a few times. CDR3 sequence (DNA): TGTGCCAGCAGCTTGGGGTACGGGCTGAACACTGAAGCTTTCTTT. This encodes CASSLGYGLNTEAFF. The chain links TRBV5-6 to TRBJ1-1; D not resolved. Germline V gene lookup returns CDR1 SGHDT and CDR2 YYEEEE. V lost 0 bases, J lost 0 bases, and 9 bases lay in between. This CDR3 spans 15 amino acids. Together with reference TRBV5-6 and TRBJ1-1, the CDR3 gives the full variable domain: DAGVTQSPTHLIKTRGQQVTLRCSPKSGHDTVSWYQQALGQGPQFIFQYYEEEERQRGNFPDRFSGHQFPNYSSELNVNALLLGDSALYLCASSLGYGLNTEAFFGQGTRLTVV.

This clonotype appeared a few times. The rearrangement joins TRBV5-1 to TRBJ1-2; a possible D gene is TRBD1 (5 bases). Trimming stripped 4 bases from V and 5 bases from J, with 9 bases between. Germline V gene sequence: CDR1 SGHRS, CDR2 YFSETQ. The CDR3 spans 12 residues. CDR3 amino acids: CASSPDRYGYTF. CDR3 nucleotides: TGCGCCAGCAGCCCCGACAGATATGGCTACACCTTC.